This T cell receptor beta chain was captured in a study of blood T cell repertoires in COVID-19. In the study overall: Acute and convalescent COVID-19 specimens originated in the United States, Italy and Spain. T cells, B-cell-depleted T cells, or PBMCs provided the cDNA or gDNA that served as material.

Original data processing: Scientists estimated how many nucleated cells there were by amplifying reference gene primers. Sequenced by immunoSEQ multiplex PCR; TCRdb stores in-frame clones only, minus some. The D gene and trimming were derived from the DNA, and the V and J assignments and clone size from that table. This sample yields about 59,000 clones, of which roughly 87% are seen a single time; about 5.1% belongs to the top ten. What was sequenced was peripheral blood. The sequence was obtained from a man of 80 years or more in a cohort sampled during active COVID-19.

The DNA for the CDR3 is TGTGCCTGGAGTGCCCACGGGAGGGCGGAGCAGTACTTC. The encoded protein is CAWSAHGRAEQYF. This chain connects TRBV30 to TRBJ2-7; TRBD2 matches at 8 bases. Germline V lookup: CDR1 GTSNPN, CDR2 SVGIG (reference sequence). The junction had 6 bases not matched to a gene; V was cut back by 1 base and J by 7 bases. The CDR3 sequence is 13 residues long. The full variable domain, in which reference TRBV30 and TRBJ2-7 provide the parts outside the CDR3, is SQTIHQWPATLVQPVGSPLSLECTVEGTSNPNLYWYRQAAGRGLQLLFYSVGIGQISSEVPQNLSASRPQDRQFILSSKKLLLSDSGFYLCAWSAHGRAEQYFGPGTRLTVT.